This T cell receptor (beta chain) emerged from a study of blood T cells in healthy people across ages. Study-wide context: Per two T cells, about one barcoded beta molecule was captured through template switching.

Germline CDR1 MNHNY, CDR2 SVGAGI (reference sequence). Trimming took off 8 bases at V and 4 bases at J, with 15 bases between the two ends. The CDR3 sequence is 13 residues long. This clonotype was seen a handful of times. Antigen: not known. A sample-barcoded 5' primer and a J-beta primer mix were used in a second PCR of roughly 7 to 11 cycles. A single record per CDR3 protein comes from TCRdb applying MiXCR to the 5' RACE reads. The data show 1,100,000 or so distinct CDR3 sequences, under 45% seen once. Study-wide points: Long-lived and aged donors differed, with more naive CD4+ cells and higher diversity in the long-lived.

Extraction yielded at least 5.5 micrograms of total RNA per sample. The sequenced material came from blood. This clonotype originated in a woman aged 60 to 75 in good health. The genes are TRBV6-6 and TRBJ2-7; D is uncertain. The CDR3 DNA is TGTGCCAGCGAATCAGGCAGGCCTTACGAGCAGTACTTC. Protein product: CASESGRPYEQYF.